A selection of T cell receptor beta chains follows, all from one sample in a study of cytomegalovirus exposure and HLA in healthy donors. Sequencing was performed with immunoSEQ multiplex PCR; in TCRdb, only in-frame clones are kept and a portion is missing. The data show approximately 150,000 clones, 80% to 90% seen once. Sequenced sample: PBMCs. The receptor set was obtained from a woman in her twenties or thirties in good health and CMV-seronegative. The CDR3 runs from the conserved cysteine through the conserved F or W. The D gene is left open where the match is weak. The listing skips clone size in some rows; elsewhere it reads once, few, many or a size class.

NA | TRBJ2-2 | TRBD2 | TRBV6-5 | TGTGCCAGCACCCAGGGAGGGGATAACGGGGAGCTGTTTTTT | CASTQGGDNGELFF
NA | TRBJ1-1 | TRBD1 | TRBV27 | TGTGCCAGCAGTTTCTTCTCGGGGTCAGGGGGCGCGCGGACTGAAGCTTTCTTT | CASSFFSGSGGARTEAFF
NA | TRBJ2-7 | TRBD2 | TRBV11-2 | TGTGCCAGCAGTCAAGCCGGGGGGGCGATAGAGGTGCAGTACTTC | CASSQAGGAIEVQYF
NA | TRBJ1-5 | TRBD1 | TRBV30 | TGTGCCTGGAGTCCGGGACAGGGCTCTCAGCCCCAGCATTTT | CAWSPGQGSQPQHF
NA | TRBJ1-2 | TRBD1 | TRBV7-6 | TGTGCCAGCAGCCCCCGGGACAGGGCGTGGGGCTACACCTTC | CASSPRDRAWGYTF
NA | TRBJ1-1 | TRBD1 | TRBV6-5 | TGTGCCAGCAGCCGAACAGGGGTTAGGGACACTGAAGCTTTCTTT | CASSRTGVRDTEAFF
NA | TRBJ2-3 | NA | TRBV6-6 | TGTGCCAGCAGCGCGCTAGACCTGGCGGCAGATACGCAGTATTTT | CASSALDLAADTQYF
NA | TRBJ2-2 | TRBD2 | TRBV4-2 | TGTGCCAGCAGCCAAGACGGGGGGGCCGACGGGGAGCTGTTTTTT | CASSQDGGADGELFF
NA | TRBJ2-1 | NA | TRBV4-1 | TGCGCCAGCAGCCAAGATCTAGCAGAGCAGTTCTTC | CASSQDLAEQFF
NA | TRBJ2-1 | NA | TRBV30 | TGTGCCTGGAGGGCCTTAGCTTTCAATGAGCAGTTCTTC | CAWRALAFNEQFF
NA | TRBJ2-5 | NA | TRBV5-1 | TGCGCCAGCAGCTTGGTGCGGGGTCAAGAGACCCAGTACTTC | CASSLVRGQETQYF
NA | TRBJ2-2 | NA | TRBV2 | TGTGCCAGCAGTACAGGTATCAGGCCTCCCGGGGAGCTGTTTTTT | CASSTGIRPPGELFF
NA | TRBJ1-4 | NA | TRBV28 | TGTGCCAGCAGTTTATTAAAGGACAGACTTGGAAAACTGTTTTTT | CASSLLKDRLGKLFF
NA | TRBJ1-1 | NA | TRBV2 | TGTGCCAGCAGTGAAGCCTACTTGACAGGTGATGAAGCTTTCTTT | CASSEAYLTGDEAFF
NA | TRBJ2-1 | TRBD2 | TRBV19 | TGTGCCAGTAGTACCGGTAGCGGGGGGGCCGCTTTCGCCAATGAGCAGTTCTTC | CASSTGSGGAAFANEQFF
NA | TRBJ1-1 | TRBD1 | TRBV19 | TGTGCCAGTAGTACTGGGACAGCGAACACTGAAGCTTTCTTT | CASSTGTANTEAFF
NA | TRBJ2-2 | NA | TRBV7-6 | TGTGCCAGCAGCCCCCCTCCCGGGGAGCTGTTTTTT | CASSPPPGELFF
NA | TRBJ2-1 | NA | TRBV9 | TGTGCCAGCAGCATACGGGGAGTCTCCTACAATGAGCAGTTCTTC | CASSIRGVSYNEQFF
NA | TRBJ2-7 | TRBD1 | TRBV6-6 | TGTGCCAGCAGTCTGCGCCGGGACGGGACAGGGGGCGCGGAGTACTTC | CASSLRRDGTGGAEYF
few | TRBJ1-4 | NA | TRBV2 | TGTGCCAGCAGTGAACAGGGAACAGCTAATGAAAAACTGTTTTTT | CASSEQGTANEKLFF
NA | TRBJ2-1 | TRBD1 | TRBV11-3 | TGTGCCAGCAGCTCAGGGACAGGGGGCAGGAATGAGCAGTTCTTC | CASSSGTGGRNEQFF
NA | TRBJ1-5 | TRBD1 | TRBV7-8 | TGTGCCAGCAGCCGAGTCGGACAGGGCGGTCAGCCCCAGCATTTT | CASSRVGQGGQPQHF
NA | TRBJ1-6 | NA | TRBV27 | TGTGCCAGCAAGGGACTGGACCCACCCCTCCACTTT | CASKGLDPPLHF
few | TRBJ1-1 | NA | TRBV6-6 | TGTGCCAGCAGTTTAGAGAACACTGAAGCTTTCTTT | CASSLENTEAFF
NA | TRBJ2-7 | NA | TRBV7-2 | TGTGCCAGCAGCACAGGGTGGGACGAGCAGTACTTC | CASSTGWDEQYF
NA | TRBJ2-5 | NA | TRBV29-1 | TGCAGCGTGGCCCTAGGGGGAGTCCAAGAGACCCAGTACTTC | CSVALGGVQETQYF
NA | TRBJ1-1 | TRBD1 | TRBV19 | TGTGCCAGTAGTATCGGTGGCCGACAGGGGAACACTGAAGCTTTCTTT | CASSIGGRQGNTEAFF
NA | TRBJ1-2 | TRBD1 | TRBV9 | TGTGCCAGCAGCCTGGACAGGTCCGCAGGGAACTATGGCTACACCTTC | CASSLDRSAGNYGYTF
NA | TRBJ1-1 | NA | TRBV19 | TGTGCCAGTAGTATCACCCAAGGGGCGAACACTGAAGCTTTCTTT | CASSITQGANTEAFF
NA | TRBJ1-4 | NA | TRBV6-6 | TGTGCCAGCACTACCTGGGGGGACAATGAAAAACTGTTTTTT | CASTTWGDNEKLFF
NA | TRBJ1-5 | TRBD1 | TRBV6-1 | TGTGCCAGCAGTGAGTTACAGGGGAGGCATCAGCCCCAGCATTTT | CASSELQGRHQPQHF
NA | TRBJ1-4 | TRBD1 | TRBV13 | TGTGCCAGCAGCACCCGGACAGGGTGGGGTGAAAAACTGTTTTTT | CASSTRTGWGEKLFF
NA | TRBJ2-5 | TRBD2 | TRBV4-1 | TGCGCCAGCAGCCACATACTAAGTAGCGGGGATCGGACCCAGTACTTC | CASSHILSSGDRTQYF
NA | TRBJ2-6 | NA | TRBV7-8 | TGTGCCAGCAGCTCCCAAAGGGCAGGGGAGAGGACTGGGGCCAACGTCCTGACTTTC | CASSSQRAGERTGANVLTF
NA | TRBJ1-4 | TRBD1 | TRBV5-6 | TGTGCCAGCAGCTTGGATGCAGGGGGCCCTCGAAATTTT | CASSLDAGGPRNF
NA | TRBJ2-5 | TRBD2 | TRBV6-5 | TGTGCCAGCAACCTTCTAGCGGGGGGGGGAGAGACCCAGTACTTC | CASNLLAGGGETQYF
few | TRBJ1-2 | TRBD1 | TRBV5-1 | TGCGCCAGCAGCCGGGACAGCGTCTATGGCTACACCTTC | CASSRDSVYGYTF
NA | TRBJ2-1 | TRBD1 | TRBV5-1 | TGCGCCAGCAGTCCGGGACAGGGGGCCTACAATGAGCAGTTCTTC | CASSPGQGAYNEQFF
NA | TRBJ2-3 | NA | TRBV6-6 | TGTGCCAGCAGGACTGATCAACTAATTAACACAGATACGCAGTATTTT | CASRTDQLINTDTQYF
NA | TRBJ2-5 | NA | TRBV5-1 | TGCGCCAGCAGCTTAAGCGGGCGGGTACAAGAGACCCAGTACTTC | CASSLSGRVQETQYF
NA | TRBJ2-7 | NA | TRBV7-5 | TGTGTCAGAAGCTTAGTCGCGGTATGGCAGGGGGCAAAAGAGCAGTACTTC | CVRSLVAVWQGAKEQYF
NA | TRBJ2-7 | NA | TRBV15 | TGTGCCACCAGCAGAGATGAGACAGCGGGCGAGCAGTACTTC | CATSRDETAGEQYF
NA | TRBJ1-2 | NA | TRBV19 | TGTGCCAGTAAGCAGGCAGGGCCTATGTGGGTCTATGGCTACACCTTC | CASKQAGPMWVYGYTF
NA | TRBJ2-1 | NA | TRBV5-4 | TGTGCCAGCAGCTGGAGGGTCCGGGGTCAGGCAATTTACAATGAGCAGTTCTTC | CASSWRVRGQAIYNEQFF
NA | TRBJ2-5 | TRBD2 | TRBV5-1 | TGCGCCAGCCACGCTAGCGGGGGAGACGCCGAGACCCAGTACTTC | CASHASGGDAETQYF
NA | TRBJ2-3 | TRBD2 | TRBV5-1 | TGCGCCAGCCGCTTAGCGGGGGCATACACAGATACGCAGTATTTT | CASRLAGAYTDTQYF
NA | TRBJ2-5 | NA | TRBV6-1 | TGTGCCAGCAGAAGGAGGGGGCTGGAGACCCAGTACTTC | CASRRRGLETQYF
NA | TRBJ1-2 | TRBD1 | TRBV5-6 | TGTGCCAGCAGCTTGGGACAGGGACCTAACTATGGCTACACCTTC | CASSLGQGPNYGYTF